These T cell receptor beta chains were read from a single sample in a study of blood T cell repertoires in COVID-19. The protocol was immunoSEQ multiplex PCR, while the TCRdb copy is restricted to in-frame clones and leaves out a portion. The top ten hold 1% of the sample, which has fewer than 350,000 clones, approximately 85% seen once. Sequencing input: PBMCs or T cells enriched from blood (not recorded which). Receptors were obtained from a young woman who had recovered from COVID-19. Each CDR3 is given with its conserved first and last residue. A D gene is named only where the DNA matches it firmly. Part of the rows lack a size; the others show once, few, many or a class for expanded clones.

j_gene: TRBJ2-7
v_gene: TRBV6-1
abundance: -
d_gene: TRBD1
CDR3aa: CASSEEGEGAWGQYF
CDR3nt: TGTGCCAGCAGTGAAGAAGGCGAGGGGGCGTGGGGGCAGTACTTC

j_gene: TRBJ2-1
v_gene: TRBV4-2
abundance: -
d_gene: TRBD2
CDR3aa: CASSQREGVGLINEQFF
CDR3nt: TGTGCCAGCAGCCAACGCGAGGGTGTGGGACTAATCAATGAGCAGTTCTTC

j_gene: TRBJ1-5
v_gene: TRBV3-1/TRBV3-2
abundance: -
d_gene: -
CDR3aa: CASSLGTSGQRHF
CDR3nt: TGTGCCAGCAGCTTAGGTACATCGGGACAACGGCATTTT

j_gene: TRBJ2-1
v_gene: TRBV6-1
abundance: -
d_gene: TRBD2
CDR3aa: CASSGLAGGITYNEQFF
CDR3nt: TGTGCCAGCAGTGGACTAGCGGGAGGGATCACCTACAATGAGCAGTTCTTC

j_gene: TRBJ2-2
v_gene: TRBV7-9
abundance: -
d_gene: TRBD1
CDR3aa: CASSFPGTGNTGELFF
CDR3nt: TGTGCCAGCAGCTTCCCCGGGACAGGGAACACCGGGGAGCTGTTTTTT

j_gene: TRBJ2-7
v_gene: TRBV5-6
abundance: -
d_gene: -
CDR3aa: CASSQRDGDYEQYF
CDR3nt: TGTGCCAGCAGCCAGAGAGATGGAGACTACGAGCAGTACTTC

j_gene: TRBJ2-7
v_gene: TRBV10-3
abundance: -
d_gene: TRBD1
CDR3aa: CATRVPTGSGSYEQYF
CDR3nt: TGTGCCACCAGGGTACCGACAGGGTCCGGCAGTTACGAGCAGTACTTC

j_gene: TRBJ1-1
v_gene: TRBV5-1
abundance: -
d_gene: -
CDR3aa: CASSLSTGVNTEAFF
CDR3nt: TGCGCCAGCAGCTTGAGTACAGGAGTGAACACTGAAGCTTTCTTT

j_gene: TRBJ1-4
v_gene: TRBV28
abundance: -
d_gene: -
CDR3aa: CASSLGGVGYNEKLFF
CDR3nt: TGTGCCAGCAGTTTGGGAGGGGTTGGATATAATGAAAAACTGTTTTTT

j_gene: TRBJ1-2
v_gene: TRBV27
abundance: -
d_gene: TRBD1
CDR3aa: CASSLVRGQGYTF
CDR3nt: TGTGCCAGCAGTTTAGTCAGGGGGCAAGGCTACACCTTC

j_gene: TRBJ2-7
v_gene: TRBV27
abundance: -
d_gene: TRBD2
CDR3aa: CASGLRGGSREYF
CDR3nt: TGTGCCAGCGGATTACGCGGCGGGAGCAGGGAGTACTTC

j_gene: TRBJ1-6
v_gene: TRBV27
abundance: -
d_gene: TRBD1
CDR3aa: CASTVQGSGSPLHF
CDR3nt: TGTGCCAGCACCGTACAGGGGTCGGGATCACCCCTCCACTTT

j_gene: TRBJ2-3
v_gene: TRBV28
abundance: -
d_gene: -
CDR3aa: CAIGGRSGEPTDTQYF
CDR3nt: TGTGCCATCGGAGGTCGTTCGGGGGAACCCACAGATACGCAGTATTTT

j_gene: TRBJ2-4
v_gene: TRBV4-1
abundance: -
d_gene: TRBD1
CDR3aa: CASSQDRQGATHIQYF
CDR3nt: TGCGCCAGCAGCCAAGATAGACAGGGGGCGACGCACATTCAGTACTTC

j_gene: TRBJ2-5
v_gene: TRBV5-4
abundance: -
d_gene: TRBD2
CDR3aa: CASSLEAGGRSGETQYF
CDR3nt: TGTGCCAGCAGCTTGGAAGCGGGGGGGCGCTCCGGAGAGACCCAGTACTTC

j_gene: TRBJ1-2
v_gene: TRBV9
abundance: -
d_gene: -
CDR3aa: CASSAPGLFYGYTF
CDR3nt: TGTGCCAGCAGCGCCCCAGGGCTTTTCTATGGCTACACCTTC

j_gene: TRBJ2-5
v_gene: TRBV9
abundance: -
d_gene: -
CDR3aa: CASSLQAAGETQYF
CDR3nt: TGTGCCAGCAGCTTACAGGCTGCGGGGGAGACCCAGTACTTC

j_gene: TRBJ2-1
v_gene: TRBV25-1
abundance: -
d_gene: TRBD1
CDR3aa: CASRGDREYNEQFF
CDR3nt: TGTGCCAGCAGAGGGGACAGGGAATACAATGAGCAGTTCTTC

j_gene: TRBJ1-4
v_gene: TRBV18
abundance: -
d_gene: -
CDR3aa: CASSPTPVSTEGIEKLFF
CDR3nt: TGTGCCAGCTCACCCACACCAGTTTCCACCGAGGGAATTGAAAAACTGTTTTTT

j_gene: TRBJ1-1
v_gene: TRBV12-3/TRBV12-4
abundance: -
d_gene: -
CDR3aa: CASSLGAEAFF
CDR3nt: TGTGCCAGCAGTTTGGGGGCGGAAGCTTTCTTT

j_gene: TRBJ2-7
v_gene: TRBV20-1
abundance: -
d_gene: TRBD2
CDR3aa: CSASHHPSGRAWEQYF
CDR3nt: TGCAGTGCTAGTCACCATCCTAGCGGGAGGGCATGGGAGCAGTACTTC

j_gene: TRBJ2-7
v_gene: TRBV30
abundance: -
d_gene: TRBD1
CDR3aa: CAWIRTGSSYEQYF
CDR3nt: TGTGCCTGGATTAGGACAGGGAGCTCCTACGAGCAGTACTTC

j_gene: TRBJ2-7
v_gene: TRBV2
abundance: -
d_gene: TRBD2
CDR3aa: CASRREGRIYEQYF
CDR3nt: TGTGCCAGCAGGCGGGAGGGCCGGATCTACGAGCAGTACTTC

j_gene: TRBJ2-1
v_gene: TRBV28
abundance: -
d_gene: TRBD1
CDR3aa: CASTLGTGPHEQFF
CDR3nt: TGTGCCAGCACCCTGGGGACAGGGCCCCATGAGCAGTTCTTC

j_gene: TRBJ2-5
v_gene: TRBV5-1
abundance: -
d_gene: -
CDR3aa: CASSLGDRPGETQYF
CDR3nt: TGCGCCAGCAGCTTGGGTGACAGGCCGGGTGAGACCCAGTACTTC

j_gene: TRBJ1-4
v_gene: TRBV28
abundance: -
d_gene: -
CDR3aa: CASSKGEATNEKLFF
CDR3nt: TGTGCCAGCAGTAAGGGGGAAGCAACTAATGAAAAACTGTTTTTT

j_gene: TRBJ2-5
v_gene: TRBV19
abundance: -
d_gene: TRBD1
CDR3aa: CASSIGTTGTGETQYF
CDR3nt: TGTGCCAGTAGTATAGGCACGACCGGGACAGGGGAGACCCAGTACTTC

j_gene: TRBJ1-2
v_gene: TRBV28
abundance: once
d_gene: -
CDR3aa: CASRTSRTSGYTF
CDR3nt: TGTGCCAGCAGGACCTCGCGGACATCGGGCTACACCTTC

j_gene: TRBJ2-1
v_gene: TRBV5-1
abundance: -
d_gene: -
CDR3aa: CASSLIPVSYNEQFF
CDR3nt: TGCGCCAGCAGCTTGATACCAGTCTCCTACAATGAGCAGTTCTTC

j_gene: TRBJ1-4
v_gene: TRBV3-1/TRBV3-2
abundance: -
d_gene: TRBD1
CDR3aa: CASSPPRARGLGEKLFF
CDR3nt: TGTGCCAGCAGCCCCCCTCGGGCCAGGGGGCTTGGTGAAAAACTGTTTTTT

j_gene: TRBJ1-2
v_gene: TRBV6-6
abundance: -
d_gene: -
CDR3aa: CASSGGGGAGYTF
CDR3nt: TGTGCCAGCAGCGGGGGGGGCGGGGCTGGCTACACCTTC

j_gene: TRBJ1-1
v_gene: TRBV6-5
abundance: -
d_gene: -
CDR3aa: CASSYVQGLTEAFF
CDR3nt: TGTGCCAGCAGTTACGTTCAGGGGTTAACTGAAGCTTTCTTT

j_gene: TRBJ2-7
v_gene: TRBV12-3/TRBV12-4
abundance: few
d_gene: -
CDR3aa: CASSLRGEQYF
CDR3nt: TGTGCCAGCAGTTTAAGGGGCGAGCAGTACTTC

j_gene: TRBJ1-2
v_gene: TRBV5-8
abundance: -
d_gene: TRBD1
CDR3aa: CASSFDRGLLDYGYTF
CDR3nt: TGTGCCAGCAGCTTCGACAGGGGCTTATTGGACTATGGCTACACCTTC

j_gene: TRBJ1-3
v_gene: TRBV27
abundance: -
d_gene: -
CDR3aa: CASSLSRGFGNTIYF
CDR3nt: TGTGCCAGCAGTTTATCCCGGGGGTTCGGAAACACCATATATTTT

j_gene: TRBJ1-2
v_gene: TRBV11-2
abundance: -
d_gene: TRBD1
CDR3aa: CASSFGTGVSGYTF
CDR3nt: TGTGCCAGCAGCTTCGGGACAGGGGTCTCTGGCTACACCTTC

j_gene: TRBJ2-1
v_gene: TRBV6-8
abundance: -
d_gene: -
CDR3aa: CASSGLATNEQFF
CDR3nt: TGTGCCTCCAGCGGGCTAGCGACGAATGAGCAGTTCTTC

j_gene: TRBJ2-3
v_gene: TRBV5-4
abundance: -
d_gene: TRBD2
CDR3aa: CASSLGGRATDTQYF
CDR3nt: TGTGCCAGCAGCTTGGGGGGGAGGGCCACAGATACGCAGTATTTT